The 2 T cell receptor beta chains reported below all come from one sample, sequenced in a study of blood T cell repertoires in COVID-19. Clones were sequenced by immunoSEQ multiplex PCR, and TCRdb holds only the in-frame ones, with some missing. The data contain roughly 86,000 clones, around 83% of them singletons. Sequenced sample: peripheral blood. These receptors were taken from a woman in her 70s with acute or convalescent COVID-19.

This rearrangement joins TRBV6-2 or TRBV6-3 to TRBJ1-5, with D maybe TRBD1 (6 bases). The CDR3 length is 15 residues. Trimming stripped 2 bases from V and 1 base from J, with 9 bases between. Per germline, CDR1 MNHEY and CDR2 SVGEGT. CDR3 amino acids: CASSYAGDSNQPQHF. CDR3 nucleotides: TGTGCCAGCAGTTACGCAGGGGACAGCAATCAGCCCCAGCATTTT.

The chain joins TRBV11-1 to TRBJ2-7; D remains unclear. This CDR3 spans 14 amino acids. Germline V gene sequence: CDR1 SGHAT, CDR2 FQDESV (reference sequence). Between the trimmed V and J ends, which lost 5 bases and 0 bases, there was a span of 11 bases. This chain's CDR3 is CASSPRRSSYEQYF. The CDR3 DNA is TGTGCCAGCAGCCCCCGCCGTAGCTCCTACGAGCAGTACTTC.